The 11 T cell receptor beta chains below come from one sample, sequenced in a study of T cells in Graves' hyperthyroidism and ophthalmopathy (dated by TCRdb to the late 2010s). Library preparation was by multiplex PCR. The instrument given in TCRdb is Illumina HiSeq 2000. The TCR beta CDR3 regions were amplified from the RNA transcripts. The TCR CDR3 was subjected to a first round of RT-PCR using the HTBI primer set and the Qiagen OneStep RT-PCR kit. TCRdb reprocessed the public reads (quality trimming at Q25 with fastp, clone calling with MiXCR) and kept in-frame beta chains. Every distinct CDR3 protein forms one entry, paired with its most common genes and DNA. Within this sample are about 640,000 distinct CDR3 sequences, with less than 25% of them counted one time only. In total, the top ten clones hold around a third of the sample. Sequences were obtained from blood. All receptors derive from a man aged 25-40 years with Graves' ophthalmopathy.

This clonotype came up once. The genes are TRBV4-2 and TRBJ1-2, with 8 bases identical to TRBD1. This CDR3 has 16 amino acids. J lost 4 bases, V lost 4 bases, and 11 bases had no gene match. Germline CDR1 reads LGHNA; CDR2 reads YNFKEQ. The chain's CDR3 is CASSRVLTGDAYGYTF. DNA of the CDR3: TGTGCCAGCAGCCGAGTCCTGACAGGGGATGCCTATGGCTACACCTTC.

The V call is TRBV2, the J call TRBJ1-5; possibly TRBD1 for D (6 bases). Germline V gene sequence: CDR1 SNHLY, CDR2 FYNNEI. Deletions cut 7 bases from V and 4 bases from J, with 14 bases between. This CDR3 region has 14 residues. This CDR3 reads CASNYRAINQPQHF. In DNA, the CDR3 is TGTGCCAGCAACTACAGGGCGATTAATCAGCCCCAGCATTTT.

The chain combines TRBV27 with TRBJ1-4; a possible D gene is TRBD1 (5 bases). Deletions cut 2 bases from V and 7 bases from J, with 11 bases between. The germline CDR1 and CDR2 sequences are MNHEY and SMNVEV (reference sequence). The CDR3 contains 14 residues. CDR3 protein: CASSLEGSGEKLFF. The CDR3 coding sequence is TGTGCCAGCAGTTTAGAGGGGAGTGGTGAAAAACTGTTTTTT.

This clonotype has a single count. The chain carries TRBV20-1 and TRBJ2-7; D tentatively fits TRBD1 or TRBD2 (5 bases each). V was pared by 5 bases and J by 5 bases, with 19 bases between. This CDR3 is built from 14 residues. Germline CDR1 is DFQATT and CDR2 is SNEGSKA (reference sequence). This CDR3 is CSASPGRSADEQYF. CDR3 DNA sequence: TGCAGTGCTTCACCGGGACGGAGCGCTGACGAGCAGTACTTC.

The chain couples TRBV12-5 to TRBJ2-3; D is undetermined. With 5 bases removed from V and 2 bases from J, the gap between germline ends came to 8 bases. The CDR3 is 13 amino acids. Looked up from germline, CDR1 is LGHNT and CDR2 is FRNRAP. Written as DNA, the CDR3 is TGTGCTAGTGGTAGGACCTCCACAGATACGCAGTATTTT. Translation: CASGRTSTDTQYF.

The rearrangement joins TRBV4-1 to TRBJ1-1, with D hard to call. V was shortened by 4 bases and J by 4 bases, with 16 bases between the two germline ends. CDR3 length: 15 residues. Germline lookup yields CDR1 MGHRA and CDR2 YSYEKL. This CDR3 reads CASSPDEGMSTEAFF. The CDR3 DNA is TGCGCCAGCAGCCCAGACGAGGGCATGAGCACTGAAGCTTTCTTT.

The table lists this clonotype with many counts. The rearrangement joins TRBV28 to TRBJ2-3; TRBD2 matches 9 bases. Trimming at V came to 2 bases and at J to 4 bases, leaving 1 base not matched to a gene. CDR1 is MDHEN, CDR2 SYDVKM, per germline. This CDR3 contains 14 residues. CDR3: CASSLAGGSDTQYF. The CDR3 DNA reads TGTGCCAGCAGTTTAGCGGGAGGGTCAGATACGCAGTATTTT.

This clonotype was seen a single time. The chain carries TRBV7-9 and TRBJ1-6; D might be TRBD1 (6 bases). V was cut by 5 bases and J by 0 bases, with 11 bases left in between. Looked up from germline, CDR1 is SEHNR and CDR2 is FQNEAQ (reference sequence). CDR3 length equals 16 residues. In DNA, the CDR3 is TGTGCCAGCAGCGGACGGGACACCTCCTATAATTCACCCCTCCACTTT. It yields the protein CASSGRDTSYNSPLHF.

The sample holds many counts of this clonotype. The genes are TRBV5-1 and TRBJ2-1, with 8 bases identical to TRBD2. V lost 4 bases, J lost 2 bases, and 5 bases stayed unmatched. The germline V gene encodes CDR1 SGHRS and CDR2 YFSETQ. This CDR3 is built from 15 residues. The CDR3 protein is CASSGGRYPYNEQFF. DNA of the CDR3: TGCGCCAGCAGCGGCGGGAGGTACCCCTACAATGAGCAGTTCTTC. Complete variable domain (other parts from reference TRBV5-1 and TRBJ2-1): KAGVTQTPRYLIKTRGQQVTLSCSPISGHRSVSWYQQTPGQGLQFLFEYFSETQRNKGNFPGRFSGRQFSNSRSEMNVSTLELGDSALYLCASSGGRYPYNEQFFGPGTRLTVL.

In this sample, this clonotype turned up many times. The chain uses TRBV20-1 and TRBJ2-5; 10 bases map to TRBD2. CDR1 is DFQATT and CDR2 is SNEGSKA in the germline V gene (reference sequence). V shed 5 bases and J 1 base; nucleotides not matched to a gene: 4. The CDR3 extends over 14 amino acids. DNA for the CDR3: TGCAGTGCTCCAGCGGGAGGGCCCCAAGAGACCCAGTACTTC. As protein: CSAPAGGPQETQYF.

V usage is TRBV15 and J usage is TRBJ1-5; TRBD1 agrees at 8 bases. The CDR3 runs to 15 residues. V lost 1 base to trimming and J lost 2 bases; unmatched junction nucleotides: 1. Germline V gives CDR1 LNHNV, CDR2 YYDKDF (reference sequence). CDR3 sequence: CATSRAGGGNQPQHF. The CDR3 DNA is TGTGCCACCAGCAGAGCAGGGGGCGGCAATCAGCCCCAGCATTTT.